At least ten counts were recorded for the clone carrying this T cell receptor (beta chain). Its specificity is not known. In TCRdb, the PCR reads were re-called with MiXCR into one record per CDR3 protein. This table has over 300,000 distinct CDR3 sequences, roughly a quarter appearing once. This sample was included in a study of molecular identifiers for immune sequencing clone quantification. Study-wide results and caveats: Jurkat TCR RNA spiked in from one cell could reportedly be detected among 900,000 or so naive cells.

Source material: naive CD8+ T cells from blood, with Jurkat cell RNA spiked in. Stated subset: FACS-sorted CD8+CD4-CCR7+CD45RA+ naive T cells. The clonotype originates from a human donor in good health. Some libraries in this study had Jurkat cell RNA spiked in.

CDR3 in amino acids: CASSISGGHQETQYF. The CDR3 region has the DNA TGTGCCAGCAGTATTAGCGGGGGGCACCAAGAGACCCAGTACTTC. This chain uses TRBV12-3 or TRBV12-4 with TRBJ2-5; 10 bases agree with TRBD2. This CDR3 is 15 amino acids long. V was clipped by 5 bases and J by 0 bases; unmatched bases: 3.